This TCR beta chain is drawn from a study of blood T cells in healthy people across ages. Primed by a sample-barcoded 5' primer and a J-beta primer mix, a second PCR proceeded for about 7 to 11 cycles. In TCRdb, the 5' RACE reads were re-called with MiXCR into one record per CDR3 protein. The top ten hold 10% to 15% of the sample, which has 800,000 to 950,000 distinct CDR3 sequences, 36% seen once. Germline V gene lookup returns CDR1 DFQATT and CDR2 SNEGSKA (reference sequence). The CDR3 extends over 14 amino acids. Germline trimming cut 5 bases from V and 7 bases from J; bases unmatched to any gene: 11. This clonotype occurred a few times.

The TCR originated in a man aged 18-30 years in good health. The sample comprised blood. The genes are TRBV20-1 and TRBJ1-2; 9 nucleotides match TRBD1. The CDR3 sequence: CSAPTTGGEGGYTF. Here the CDR3 DNA reads TGCAGTGCTCCAACAACAGGGGGCGAGGGTGGCTACACCTTC.